The 30 T cell receptor beta chains reported below all come from one sample, sequenced in a study of blood T cells in healthy people across ages. A sample-barcoded 5' primer and a J-beta primer mix were used in a second PCR of roughly 7 to 12 cycles. TCRdb ran MiXCR on the 5' RACE reads and lists one entry per CDR3 protein. Here the sample spans some 1.7 million distinct CDR3 sequences, 28% being singletons. What was sequenced was blood. The receptor set was obtained from a woman in her twenties or thirties in good health.

This sequence joins TRBV28 and TRBJ2-7, with a possible D match to TRBD1 (6 bases). Germline V gene lookup returns CDR1 MDHEN and CDR2 SYDVKM. Trimming left V 2 bases short and J 5 bases short, with 16 bases between. This CDR3 has 15 residues. The CDR3 region has the DNA TGTGCCAGCAGTTTAGTGGGGGCCAATTTCCACGAGCAGTACTTC. Encoded protein: CASSLVGANFHEQYF. Together with reference TRBV28 and TRBJ2-7, the CDR3 gives the full variable domain: DVKVTQSSRYLVKRTGEKVFLECVQDMDHENMFWYRQDPGLGLRLIYFSYDVKMKEKGDIPEGYSVSREKKERFSLILESASTNQTSMYLCASSLVGANFHEQYFGPGTRLTVT.

There are a few counts of this clonotype. The rearrangement joins TRBV5-5 to TRBJ2-5; 8 bases map to TRBD1. V shed 4 bases, J shed 3 bases, and the junction held 11 bases outside the gene matches. The CDR3 loop spans 16 amino acids. Germline CDR1 and CDR2: SGHKS and YYEKEE (reference sequence). CDR3 bases: TGTGCCAGCAGCACCACACGGACAGGGTGGAAAGAGACCCAGTACTTC. Protein sequence: CASSTTRTGWKETQYF.

This clonotype showed up just a few times. This chain joins TRBV6-6 and TRBJ1-5; TRBD1 might be the D (6 bases). Germline CDR1 MNHNY, CDR2 SVGAGI (reference sequence). The CDR3 runs to 15 residues. Trimming took off 5 bases at V and 2 bases at J, with 13 bases between the two ends. The CDR3 is CASSKQGLGNQPQHF. As DNA, the CDR3 is TGTGCCAGCAGTAAACAGGGCTTAGGCAATCAGCCCCAGCATTTT.

The chain is built from TRBV18 and TRBJ2-1, with D perhaps matching TRBD1 or TRBD2 (7 bases each). This CDR3 has 17 residues. Trimming left V 2 bases short and J 3 bases short, with 17 bases between. Looked up from germline, CDR1 is KGHSH and CDR2 is LQKENI. This CDR3 is CASSPNEGGGDYNEQFF. CDR3 nucleotide sequence: TGTGCCAGCTCACCAAACGAGGGAGGGGGCGACTACAATGAGCAGTTCTTC.

This clonotype was seen more than once but under ten times. This rearrangement joins TRBV28 to TRBJ1-2, with TRBD1 matching over 7 bases. V lost 7 bases to trimming and J lost 7 bases; unmatched junction nucleotides: 6. The germline V gene has CDR1 MDHEN and CDR2 SYDVKM. The CDR3 spans 12 residues. The CDR3 protein is CASNQGVRGYTF. CDR3 in DNA: TGTGCCAGCAATCAGGGGGTTCGTGGCTACACCTTC.

The table lists this clonotype with a few counts. The CDR3 is CASSVYPSGGYNEQYF. CDR3 nucleotide sequence: TGTGCCAGCAGCGTATACCCTAGCGGGGGATACAATGAGCAGTACTTC. The V and J genes are TRBV9 and TRBJ2-5, with TRBD2 matching 10 bases. This CDR3 region has 16 residues. V dropped 1 base and J dropped 11; count of bases not matched to a gene: 14. CDR1 is SGDLS, CDR2 YYNGEE, per germline.

This clonotype was seen more than once but under ten times. The chain recombines TRBV7-3 with TRBJ2-1, with 9 positions matching TRBD2. V dropped 1 base and J dropped 4; count of bases not matched to a gene: 5. The CDR3 is 16 amino acids. Germline lookup yields CDR1 SGHTA and CDR2 FQGTGA. The CDR3 is CASSLSPAGGYNEQFF. The CDR3 region has the DNA TGTGCCAGCAGCTTAAGCCCAGCGGGGGGTTACAATGAGCAGTTCTTC. Filled out from reference TRBV7-3 and TRBJ2-1, the complete variable domain reads GAGVSQTPSNKVTEKGKYVELRCDPISGHTALYWYRQSLGQGPEFLIYFQGTGAADDSGLPNDRFFAVRPEGSVSTLKIQRTERGDSAVYLCASSLSPAGGYNEQFFGPGTRLTVL.

The V call is TRBV5-1, the J call TRBJ2-2; 9 bases are shared with TRBD2. This CDR3 is built from 16 residues. The germline gives CDR1 SGHRS, CDR2 YFSETQ. Germline trimming cut 3 bases from V and 3 bases from J; bases unmatched to any gene: 6. CDR3 bases: TGCGCCAGCAGCTCTGGCGGGGGGGCCTACACCGGGGAGCTGTTTTTT. Translating gives CASSSGGGAYTGELFF.

In this sample, this clonotype turned up many times. The V gene is TRBV6-2 or TRBV6-3, the J gene TRBJ2-7; the D is unclear. The length of the CDR3 is 15 residues. V lost 0 bases and J lost 6, with 15 bases in between. Germline CDR1 reads MNHEY; CDR2 reads SVGEGT. CDR3 region: CASSYSSSVPREQYF. The CDR3 DNA follows: TGTGCCAGCAGTTACTCGTCGTCTGTACCTCGCGAGCAGTACTTC.

The gene calls are TRBV11-2 and TRBJ1-3; TRBD1 matches 9 bases. Germline CDR1 is SGHAT and CDR2 is FQNNGV. The CDR3 contains 15 residues. With 5 bases clipped from V and 3 bases from J, the junction kept 5 bases outside the gene matches. For the CDR3, the DNA is TGTGCCAGCAGCCGGGACAGGGTGGATGGAAACACCATATATTTT. This gives the protein CASSRDRVDGNTIYF. Combining the CDR3 with reference TRBV11-2 and TRBJ1-3 gives the whole variable domain EAGVAQSPRYKIIEKRQSVAFWCNPISGHATLYWYQQILGQGPKLLIQFQNNGVVDDSQLPKDRFSAERLKGVDSTLKIQPAKLEDSAVYLCASSRDRVDGNTIYFGEGSWLTVV.

This clonotype came up many times. The chain joins TRBV5-1 to TRBJ2-7, with 8 bases aligning to TRBD1. Trimming took 4 bases from V and 0 from J; bases not matched to a gene: 12. The CDR3 extends over 17 amino acids. Germline assignment: CDR1 SGHRS and CDR2 YFSETQ. DNA for the CDR3: TGCGCCAGCAGCCCAACGGGGACAGGCTTGAGCTCCTACGAGCAGTACTTC. This codes for CASSPTGTGLSSYEQYF.

The chain carries TRBV4-1 and TRBJ1-5; 7 nucleotides line up with TRBD1. From germline, CDR1 is MGHRA and CDR2 YSYEKL. V was clipped by 4 bases and J by 11 bases; unmatched bases: 8. The CDR3 spans 13 residues. DNA of the CDR3: TGCGCCAGCAGCCGCCAGGGGGATTCGGCCCAGCATTTT. Protein product: CASSRQGDSAQHF.

In its sample, this clonotype was seen a few times. The rearrangement uses TRBV15 and TRBJ2-7, with D possibly matching TRBD2 (5 bases). V lost 5 bases and J 3 bases, leaving 14 bases between the germline ends. The CDR3 has 14 residues. Germline V gene data show CDR1 as LNHNV and CDR2 as YYDKDF (reference sequence). The CDR3 reads CATSLRVRDYEQYF. The CDR3 region has the DNA TGTGCCACCAGCCTCCGGGTCCGGGACTACGAGCAGTACTTC.

This clonotype was seen a few times. The chain recombines TRBV12-5 with TRBJ2-5; the D is unclear. Per the germline V gene, CDR1 is LGHNT and CDR2 is FRNRAP. The V gene lost 2 bases and the J gene lost 5 bases, with 6 bases spanning the gap. The length of the CDR3 is 12 residues. The CDR3, as DNA: TGTGCTAGTGGTTTGCGTTTGGAGACCCAGTACTTC. It codes for CASGLRLETQYF.

The chain couples TRBV5-1 to TRBJ1-2; no clear D. The length of the CDR3 is 13 residues. V lost 0 bases to trimming and J lost 6 bases, with 9 bases between them. Germline-derived CDR1 and CDR2 are SGHRS and YFSETQ. CDR3 in DNA: TGCGCCAGCAGCTTGGCGGCGTCAAATGGCTACACCTTC. This encodes CASSLAASNGYTF. Drawing the rest from reference TRBV5-1 and TRBJ1-2, the complete variable domain is KAGVTQTPRYLIKTRGQQVTLSCSPISGHRSVSWYQQTPGQGLQFLFEYFSETQRNKGNFPGRFSGRQFSNSRSEMNVSTLELGDSALYLCASSLAASNGYTFGSGTRLTVV.

About this clonotype: With a much larger clone just one base away, this may be a read error. The chain employs TRBV3-1 and TRBJ2-1; D may match TRBD1 or TRBD2 (5 bases each). Germline V gives CDR1 LGHDT, CDR2 YNNKEL (reference sequence). Trimming took 4 bases from V and 7 from J, leaving 17 bases between them. The CDR3 contains 15 residues. CDR3 DNA sequence: TGTGCCAGCAGCCGCCGGGACGGAGGACGGAATGAGCAGTTCTTC. This encodes CASSRRDGGRNEQFF.

As to this clonotype: This may come from a read error, since a much larger clone is one base off. V usage is TRBV20-1 and J usage is TRBJ1-5, with a tentative D call TRBD1 (5 bases). Germline V gives CDR1 DFQATT, CDR2 SNEGSKA (reference sequence). This CDR3 is built from 15 residues. CDR3 region: CSTSSGGYSNQPQHF. For the CDR3, the DNA is TGCAGTACTAGTTCCGGGGGGTATAGCAATCAGCCCCAGCATTTT.

This clonotype was detected a few times. This rearrangement joins TRBV20-1 to TRBJ1-3; D is unclear. Trimming cost V 0 bases and J 7 bases, with 10 bases left between them. Germline values: CDR1 DFQATT, CDR2 SNEGSKA (reference sequence). This CDR3 is built from 13 residues. The CDR3 protein is CSAREVGSNTIYF. In DNA form, the CDR3 reads TGCAGTGCTAGAGAAGTAGGAAGCAACACCATATATTTT.

The V gene is TRBV20-1, the J gene TRBJ2-1; D perhaps matches TRBD2 (5 bases). Deletions cut 7 bases from V and 5 bases from J, with 12 bases between. CDR1 DFQATT and CDR2 SNEGSKA come from the germline V gene (reference sequence). The CDR3 is made up of 12 amino acids. The CDR3 region is CSELAKNNEQFF. In DNA form, the CDR3 reads TGCAGTGAGTTAGCGAAAAACAATGAGCAGTTCTTC.

CDR3 coding DNA: TGCAGTGCTACTCCGAGGCGGCAAGGCTCCTACAATGAGCAGTTCTTC. It yields the protein CSATPRRQGSYNEQFF. V is TRBV20-1 and J is TRBJ2-1; no reliable D call. The V end lost 4 bases, the J end lost 0 bases, and 16 bases lay between the germline ends. The length of the CDR3 is 16 residues. The V gene's germline CDR1 is DFQATT and CDR2 SNEGSKA (reference sequence).

This clonotype was seen a few times. This chain joins TRBV5-1 and TRBJ1-2; the D gene is possibly TRBD1 (5 bases). The CDR3 totals 14 residues. Trimming removed 5 bases from V and 0 bases from J, with 11 bases in between. CDR1 is SGHRS, CDR2 YFSETQ, per germline. The CDR3 bases are TGCGCCAGCAGTCCGACAGAAGCTAACTATGGCTACACCTTC. Translation: CASSPTEANYGYTF.

The V call is TRBV4-3, the J call TRBJ2-4; 7 nucleotides agree with TRBD1. The DNA end is a closer match to TRBJ2-7, so the J assignment may be wrong. This CDR3 comprises 14 residues. Germline CDR1 is LGHNA and CDR2 is YSLEER. The CDR3 DNA reads TGCGCCAGCAGCCAAGACGGGCAGGGGGACGAGCAGTACTTC. Protein sequence: CASSQDGQGDEQYF.

This chain connects TRBV24-1 to TRBJ2-3; D gene ambiguous. The CDR3 runs 14 residues. Germline CDR1 and CDR2: KGHDR and SFDVKD. Trimming removed 3 bases at V and 3 bases at J, with 9 bases between. CDR3 residues: CATSDQSRTDTQYF. The CDR3 region has the DNA TGTGCCACCAGTGATCAGAGCCGGACAGATACGCAGTATTTT.

Worth noting for this clonotype: A much larger clone lies a single base off, so this may be a read error. The J gene is TRBJ2-1, the V gene TRBV7-6, with TRBD2 identical over 7 bases. CDR3 length equals 14 residues. The germline CDR1 and CDR2 sequences are SGHVS and FNYEAQ. Unmatched junction bases numbered 10, after V lost 6 bases and J lost 8 bases. The CDR3 region is CASSSRLAGYEQFF. DNA for the CDR3: TGTGCCAGCAGTTCCAGACTAGCCGGGTATGAGCAGTTCTTC.

There are many counts of this clonotype. In DNA form, the CDR3 reads TGCAGTGCTAGATCCCAGGTGGGGAACAATGAGCAGTTCTTC. Amino acid sequence: CSARSQVGNNEQFF. The chain couples TRBV20-1 to TRBJ2-1; D gene unclear. CDR1 and CDR2 from the germline V gene are DFQATT and SNEGSKA (reference sequence). This CDR3 has 14 amino acids. V lost 2 bases to trimming and J lost 5 bases, with 13 bases between them.

The chain couples TRBV9 to TRBJ1-2; D gene unclear. V was cut by 1 base and J by 5 bases, with 15 bases left in between. Per germline, CDR1 SGDLS and CDR2 YYNGEE. The CDR3 consists of 15 residues. The CDR3 nucleotides read TGTGCCAGCAGCGTATCGGGAGGCCCAAGTTATGGCTACACCTTC. This sequence encodes CASSVSGGPSYGYTF.

The rearrangement links TRBV3-1 to TRBJ2-1; TRBD2 agrees at 15 bases. This CDR3 comprises 24 residues. The V segment lost 0 bases and the J segment 0 bases; nucleotides outside the gene matches: 18. The V gene's germline CDR1 is LGHDT and CDR2 YNNKEL (reference sequence). The CDR3 protein is CASSQDSDQTVGTSGGTSYNEQFF. CDR3 bases: TGTGCCAGCAGCCAAGATAGCGACCAGACCGTGGGGACTAGCGGGGGGACCTCCTACAATGAGCAGTTCTTC.

V and J are TRBV4-2 and TRBJ2-7, with 7 bases identical to TRBD2. Germline CDR1 is LGHNA and CDR2 is YNFKEQ. Trimming took 3 bases from V and 6 from J; bases not matched to a gene: 5. The CDR3 contains 13 residues. CDR3 protein: CASSHRDYSEQYF. In DNA, the CDR3 is TGTGCCAGCAGCCACCGGGACTACAGCGAGCAGTACTTC.

This clonotype has more than one count but fewer than ten. This sequence joins TRBV18 and TRBJ2-1; 7 bases are a match to TRBD2. The length of the CDR3 is 17 residues. After removal of 3 bases from V and 7 bases from J, the junction contained 15 bases not matched to a gene. Germline assignment: CDR1 KGHSH and CDR2 LQKENI. In nucleotides, the CDR3 is TGTGCCAGCTCACCTTCGGGGGGATCCTCCTTTGGGAATGAGCAGTTCTTC. Amino acids: CASSPSGGSSFGNEQFF.

This clonotype was recorded many times. The rearrangement uses TRBV5-1 and TRBJ2-5, with 7 bases lining up with TRBD2. CDR1 and CDR2 from the germline V gene are SGHRS and YFSETQ. J was trimmed by 1 base and V by 0 bases; bases with no gene match: 3. CDR3 size: 15 residues. The CDR3 here is CASSLEAGPQETQYF. DNA for the CDR3: TGCGCCAGCAGCTTGGAAGCGGGGCCCCAAGAGACCCAGTACTTC. The entire variable domain, with the rest obtained from reference TRBV5-1 and TRBJ2-5, is as follows: KAGVTQTPRYLIKTRGQQVTLSCSPISGHRSVSWYQQTPGQGLQFLFEYFSETQRNKGNFPGRFSGRQFSNSRSEMNVSTLELGDSALYLCASSLEAGPQETQYFGPGTRLLVL.